The 20 T cell receptor beta chains given below trace back to one sample, sequenced in a study of blood T cell repertoires in COVID-19. Some clones are missing from TCRdb's copy, which holds only in-frame ones; the method was immunoSEQ multiplex PCR. The table lists 130,000 to 150,000 clones, under 90% of them singletons. The sample taken for sequencing was peripheral blood. All receptors derive from a human donor in a cohort sampled during active COVID-19.

This chain links TRBV9 with TRBJ2-7, with 8 positions matching TRBD2. The length of the CDR3 is 15 residues. J gave up 4 bases and V 0 bases, and 6 bases lay outside the gene matches. Germline V CDR1 and CDR2: SGDLS, YYNGEE. The CDR3 region has the DNA TGTGCCAGCAGCGTAGAAAGCGGGGGCGCGTACGAGCAGTACTTC. This gives the protein CASSVESGGAYEQYF. The variable domain in full, with the rest retrieved from reference TRBV9 and TRBJ2-7, is DSGVTQTPKHLITATGQRVTLRCSPRSGDLSVYWYQQSLDQGLQFLIQYYNGEERAKGNILERFSAQQFPDLHSELNLSSLELGDSALYFCASSVESGGAYEQYFGPGTRLTVT.

The chain has TRBV5-6 and TRBJ2-3; D is possibly TRBD1 (6 bases). The CDR3 has 14 residues. Germline loops: CDR1 SGHDT, CDR2 YYEEEE. Trimming left V 2 bases short and J 3 bases short, with 10 bases between. In DNA form, the CDR3 reads TGTGCCAGCAGCTTAGGGGGAACGACAGATACGCAGTATTTT. Protein sequence: CASSLGGTTDTQYF.

The rearrangement joins TRBV6-5 to TRBJ2-3; 8 bases fit TRBD1. J was trimmed by 5 bases and V by 7 bases; bases with no gene match: 11. CDR1 and CDR2 (germline): MNHEY, SVGAGI. The CDR3 spans 15 residues. This chain's CDR3 is CASNRDRRLLDTQYF. The CDR3 coding sequence is TGTGCCAGCAACCGGGACAGGAGGCTCCTAGATACGCAGTATTTT.

The V gene is TRBV7-8, the J gene TRBJ1-4; the match to TRBD1 covers 7 bases. The CDR3 sequence is 16 residues long. CDR1 is SGHVS and CDR2 is FQNEAQ in the germline V gene. Losses at the gene ends were 7 bases for V and 5 bases for J; bases not matched to a gene: 13. CDR3 sequence (DNA): TGTGCCAGCACCCAATCCCCGGGACAGCCAAATGAAAAACTGTTTTTT. This gives the protein CASTQSPGQPNEKLFF.

The chain employs TRBV4-3 and TRBJ2-6, with a tentative D call TRBD1 (7 bases). There are 18 residues in the CDR3. V lost 1 base, J lost 1 base, and 14 bases lay in between. Germline CDR1 is LGHNA and CDR2 is YSLEER. The CDR3 here is CASSQAPRGRSGANVLTF. Written as DNA, the CDR3 is TGCGCCAGCAGCCAAGCCCCCAGGGGGAGGTCTGGGGCCAACGTCCTGACTTTC.

The chain is built from TRBV5-6 and TRBJ1-2, with TRBD1 matching 11 bases. V trimming: 4 bases; J trimming: 6 bases; junction bases outside the gene matches: 8. This CDR3 spans 15 amino acids. Germline CDR1 reads SGHDT; CDR2 reads YYEEEE. DNA of the CDR3: TGTGCCAGCAGCGTCACTGGGACAGGGGGGCATGGCTACACCTTC. This translates into CASSVTGTGGHGYTF.

This rearrangement joins TRBV18 to TRBJ1-1, with D possibly TRBD1 on 6 matching bases. The germline gives CDR1 KGHSH, CDR2 LQKENI. The CDR3 has 14 residues. With 6 bases removed from V and 4 bases from J, the gap between germline ends came to 15 bases. The CDR3 here is CASSPPKGGTEAFF. The CDR3 DNA reads TGTGCCAGCTCCCCCCCCAAAGGGGGCACTGAAGCTTTCTTT. Drawing the rest from reference TRBV18 and TRBJ1-1, the complete variable domain is NAGVMQNPRHLVRRRGQEARLRCSPMKGHSHVYWYRQLPEEGLKFMVYLQKENIIDESGMPKERFSAEFPKEGPSILRIQQVVRGDSAAYFCASSPPKGGTEAFFGQGTRLTVV.

This clone was observed a handful of times. This chain connects TRBV5-1 to TRBJ1-6; D is unresolved. There are 13 residues in the CDR3. Germline lookup yields CDR1 SGHRS and CDR2 YFSETQ. Trimming took 0 bases from V and 7 from J, leaving 5 bases between them. The CDR3 spells CASSLDENSPLHF. As DNA, the CDR3 is TGCGCCAGCAGCTTGGATGAGAATTCACCCCTCCACTTT.

This chain links TRBV15 with TRBJ1-5, with D perhaps TRBD1 (6 bases). Per germline, CDR1 LNHNV and CDR2 YYDKDF (reference sequence). The V and J ends lost 2 bases and 5 bases respectively, with 16 bases between them. The CDR3 length is 16 residues. DNA of the CDR3: TGTGCCACCAGCAGATCCGCTCGGACAGATTATCAGCCCCAGCATTTT. Its protein product is CATSRSARTDYQPQHF.

The chain is built from TRBV5-5 and TRBJ2-7; 9 bases are a match to TRBD1. Germline loops: CDR1 SGHKS, CDR2 YYEKEE (reference sequence). V shed 5 bases, J shed 4 bases, and the junction held 10 bases outside the gene matches. The CDR3 has 15 residues. The CDR3 region is CASSPWDRAGYEQYF. The CDR3 DNA reads TGTGCCAGCAGTCCCTGGGACAGGGCGGGGTACGAGCAGTACTTC.

The chain couples TRBV11-3 to TRBJ2-1, with a tentative D call TRBD1 (6 bases). The V gene lost 5 bases and the J gene lost 9 bases, with 11 bases spanning the gap. The CDR3 contains 12 residues. Looked up from germline, CDR1 is SGHNT and CDR2 is YENEEA. CDR3 loop: CASSRDTSEQFF. The CDR3 nucleotides are TGTGCCAGCAGCCGGGACACCTCTGAGCAGTTCTTC. Supplemented by reference TRBV11-3 and TRBJ2-1, the full variable domain reads EAGVVQSPRYKIIEKKQPVAFWCNPISGHNTLYWYLQNLGQGPELLIRYENEEAVDDSQLPKDRFSAERLKGVDSTLKIQPAELGDSAVYLCASSRDTSEQFFGPGTRLTVL.

The rearrangement uses TRBV14 and TRBJ1-1; D is unclear. CDR1 is SGHDN and CDR2 is FVKESK in the germline V gene. The CDR3 sequence is 14 residues long. The V gene lost 3 bases and the J gene lost 0 bases, with 8 bases spanning the gap. CDR3 region: CASSHLNMNTEAFF. The CDR3 DNA follows: TGTGCCAGCAGCCACTTAAACATGAACACTGAAGCTTTCTTT.

This clone was detected a few times. The rearrangement uses TRBV28 and TRBJ1-2, with unresolved D. Trimming stripped 6 bases from V and 7 bases from J, with 21 bases between. CDR1 and CDR2 (germline): MDHEN, SYDVKM. This CDR3 has 15 amino acids. In nucleotides, the CDR3 is TGTGCCAGCAGCCTTCGGACTCGTCTCCCCTTTGGCTACACCTTC. Amino acids: CASSLRTRLPFGYTF.

The V and J genes are TRBV2 and TRBJ1-6, with 9 positions matching TRBD1. Germline CDR1 SNHLY, CDR2 FYNNEI. The CDR3 is 14 amino acids. J lost 6 bases, V lost 6 bases, and 3 bases had no gene match. The chain's CDR3 is CASRRDRANSPLHF. For the CDR3, the DNA is TGTGCCAGCAGGCGGGACAGGGCTAATTCACCCCTCCACTTT.

The chain employs TRBV9 and TRBJ2-7; TRBD1 might be the D (5 bases). The CDR3 spans 11 residues. Trimming shortened V by 5 bases and J by 7 bases, and 10 bases separated the two germline ends. CDR1 is SGDLS and CDR2 is YYNGEE in the germline V gene. CDR3 amino acids: CASSKGLEQYF. The CDR3 DNA reads TGTGCCAGCAGTAAGGGGTTAGAGCAGTACTTC.

The chain uses TRBV21-1 and TRBJ2-1; the table's D call, TRBD1, has no DNA check behind it. TRBV21-1 is deemed a pseudogene. The CDR3 has 16 residues. Written as DNA, the CDR3 is TGTGCCAGCAGCGGGAAGAGCCGAGACAGGTACAATGAGCAGTTCTTC. It encodes CASSGKSRDRYNEQFF.

The chain joins TRBV10-1 to TRBJ1-5; D remains ambiguous. Germline-derived CDR1 and CDR2 are WNHNN and SYGVQD (reference sequence). Deletions cut 6 bases from V and 0 bases from J, with 18 bases between. The CDR3 contains 17 residues. Written as DNA, the CDR3 is TGCGCCAGCAGAGTGGCTCCAAGGGAGCCTAGCAATCAGCCCCAGCATTTT. The encoded protein is CASRVAPREPSNQPQHF.

The rearrangement links TRBV19 to TRBJ2-5, with 7 nucleotides matching TRBD2. CDR1 and CDR2 from the germline V gene are LNHDA and SQIVND (reference sequence). V lost 2 bases to trimming and J lost 4 bases; unmatched junction nucleotides: 7. The CDR3 is 15 amino acids. In DNA, the CDR3 is TGTGCCAGTAGTATAAGGGGACTACGTCTAGAGACCCAGTACTTC. Translating it yields CASSIRGLRLETQYF.

The chain is built from TRBV4-1 and TRBJ1-6; a weak D match, TRBD1 (6 bases). The CDR3 extends over 16 amino acids. Deletions cut 0 bases from V and 10 bases from J, with 16 bases between. Germline lookup yields CDR1 MGHRA and CDR2 YSYEKL. CDR3 loop: CASSQDQLAGESPLHF. The DNA for the CDR3 is TGCGCCAGCAGCCAAGATCAGTTGGCAGGGGAATCACCCCTCCACTTT.

The chain links TRBV19 to TRBJ2-1, with D maybe TRBD1 (6 bases). The ends were cut back, 3 bases at V and 4 bases at J, with 13 bases in the middle. CDR1 and CDR2 from the germline V gene are LNHDA and SQIVND (reference sequence). CDR3 length: 15 residues. The chain's CDR3 is CASSISTGQYNEQFF. The CDR3 DNA sequence: TGTGCCAGTAGTATTTCGACAGGTCAATACAATGAGCAGTTCTTC.